This section outlines one T cell receptor (beta chain) sequence together with its context. This clone's antigen is unknown. Qualities for individual bases were not recorded, and no much larger clone is one base off. This record comes from a study of blood T cell repertoires in COVID-19 (dated by TCRdb to the early 2020s). As for the study more broadly: The collaborator samples originated in the United States, Italy and Spain and spanned the acute and convalescent phases of COVID-19. The material from the prospective study consisted of cDNA or gDNA derived from T cells, B-cell-depleted T cells, or PBMCs. Deeply sampled blood TCRbeta repertoires from subjects exposed to, actively infected with, or recovered from COVID-19 were included in the dataset. The repertoires were released in a freely available public database meant as a resource for research on the immune response to SARS-CoV-2. Samples were obtained from the ongoing ImmuneRACE study (first 160 participants) and from 1,200 or so subjects provided by 6 global collaborators. Sample metadata almost always included a de-identified subject ID, COVID-19 status, age in years and sex. Where available, HLA class I and class II types were taken from metadata supplied by the sample provider and were not determined by assay-based typing.

TCRbeta CDR3 regions were amplified from genomic DNA by means of the immunoSEQ Assay, a bias-controlled multiplex PCR. The published analysis was carried out like this. Nucleated cell counts per sample were estimated from amplification of reference gene primers within the assay. Sequence reads were collapsed and filtered to measure the absolute abundance of every unique TCRbeta CDR3 rearrangement. For each sample, productive Simpson clonality was calculated as the square root of Simpson's diversity index across productive rearrangements. TCRdb limited this immuneACCESS table to in-frame rearrangements with V and J called. A share of clones is missing; checked studies link under half to unresolved V genes, and the rest is unexplained. The D gene and trimming were derived from the DNA, and the V and J assignments and clone size from that table. Here the sample has around 190,000 clones; about four fifths occur a single time. The biggest ten clones account for roughly 6.4% of the sample.

Collaborating institutions collected whole blood in K2EDTA tubes following their own protocols. For TCRbeta analysis, collaborators shipped samples in one of three forms: frozen whole blood, isolated PBMCs, or DNA extracted from either of those sample types. Overall study outcomes, separate from this receptor: The quantity of clinical and demographic metadata differed by source and by participant and was supplied without curation.

The source material was peripheral blood. The source is a man in his sixties with acute or convalescent COVID-19.

CDR3 loop: CASSVVGSENTIYF. The bases read TGTGCCAGCAGCGTAGTGGGGAGCGAAAACACCATATATTTT. The rearrangement joined TRBV9 to TRBJ1-3; the D gene lacks a confident call. V is pared back by 0 bases and J by 6 bases, with 10 bases lying between the germline termini. CDR1 and CDR2 are drawn from the germline V gene: SGDLS, YYNGEE. The CDR3 has 14 amino acids, counting the end cysteine and phenylalanine. Just the 42-base CDR3 DNA is kept, in frame starting at base 1.